These 11 T cell receptor beta chains were all obtained from the same sample, sequenced in a study of cytomegalovirus exposure and HLA in healthy donors. Primers: 60 Vbeta forward and 13 Jbeta reverse. The table came from immunoSEQ multiplex PCR; TCRdb's copy has only in-frame clones and leaves some out. The repertoire holds fewer than 120,000 clones, with approximately 82% as singletons. The material sequenced was PBMCs. These receptors were obtained from a man aged 25 to 40 in good health and CMV-seropositive.

On this clone itself: Other nucleotide sequences in the sample specify the same CDR3. The V gene is TRBV9, the J gene TRBJ1-6; 8 nucleotides line up with TRBD1. Germline V gene sequence: CDR1 SGDLS, CDR2 YYNGEE. This CDR3 is 14 amino acids long. V lost 3 bases to trimming and J lost 6 bases; unmatched junction nucleotides: 2. The CDR3 sequence: CASSAGTGNSPLHF. CDR3 in DNA: TGTGCCAGCAGCGCGGGGACAGGTAATTCACCCCTCCACTTT.

The chain carries TRBV4-3 and TRBJ2-3; 12 bases match TRBD2. The V gene end was trimmed by 4 bases and the J gene end by 2 bases; junction bases not matched to a gene: 19. CDR1 and CDR2 from the germline V gene are LGHNA and YSLEER. The CDR3 covers 21 residues. The CDR3 spells CASSPATGPPTSGGPTDTQYF. The DNA for the CDR3 is TGCGCCAGCAGCCCGGCCACGGGTCCCCCGACTAGCGGGGGACCCACAGATACGCAGTATTTT.

The chain couples TRBV9 to TRBJ2-1; D is perhaps TRBD2 (5 bases). Germline V gives CDR1 SGDLS, CDR2 YYNGEE. This CDR3 has 13 residues. Between the trimmed V and J ends, which lost 0 bases and 10 bases, there was a span of 11 bases. The CDR3 loop is CASSVGTSKEQFF. The CDR3 DNA follows: TGTGCCAGCAGCGTAGGGACTTCCAAAGAGCAGTTCTTC.

CDR3 amino acids: CASRGTGEFYGYTF. DNA of the CDR3: TGTGCCAGCAGGGGAACAGGGGAATTCTATGGCTACACCTTC. This chain uses TRBV28 with TRBJ1-2, with TRBD1 identical over 7 bases. CDR3 size: 14 residues. The trim removed 6 bases at V and 4 bases at J, leaving 8 bases unmatched. In germline, CDR1 is MDHEN, CDR2 SYDVKM.

The gene calls are TRBV15 and TRBJ2-5, with 9 bases matching TRBD2. With V trimmed by 7 bases and J by 5 bases, 11 bases remained unmatched. This CDR3 contains 15 residues. The germline gives CDR1 LNHNV, CDR2 YYDKDF (reference sequence). In DNA, the CDR3 is TGTGCCACCACCCCGGGGCGGGGGGGCCGGGAGACCCAGTACTTC. This codes for CATTPGRGGRETQYF.

The J gene is TRBJ2-7, the V gene TRBV5-1, with 9 bases fitting TRBD1. V was pared by 0 bases and J by 4 bases, with 8 bases of the junction left unmatched. Germline V gene data show CDR1 as SGHRS and CDR2 as YFSETQ. The CDR3 length is 16 residues. CDR3 region: CASSLGQPGQGYEQYF. The DNA for the CDR3 is TGCGCCAGCAGCTTGGGCCAACCGGGACAGGGATACGAGCAGTACTTC.

This clone was picked up one time. The V call is TRBV5-4, the J call TRBJ2-6, with a weak D call TRBD1 (6 bases). Germline loops: CDR1 SGHNT, CDR2 YYREEE (reference sequence). The CDR3 spans 14 residues. V lost 5 bases, J lost 4 bases, and 10 bases lay in between. The CDR3: CASRSGVGANVLTF. The CDR3 DNA follows: TGTGCCAGCAGGTCAGGGGTCGGGGCCAACGTCCTGACTTTC.

This chain joins TRBV6-6 and TRBJ2-2, with D possibly TRBD2 on 5 matching bases. V lost 7 bases to trimming and J lost 7 bases, with 7 bases between them. This CDR3 comprises 11 residues. Germline CDR1 MNHNY, CDR2 SVGAGI (reference sequence). The CDR3 is CASTRGGELFF. CDR3 nucleotide sequence: TGTGCCAGCACCCGGGGCGGGGAGCTGTTTTTT.

The J gene is TRBJ2-5, the V gene TRBV23-1, with D tentatively TRBD2 (5 bases). TRBV23-1 is an open reading frame whose function is uncertain. The CDR3 runs 13 residues. V lost 4 bases and J lost 5, with 11 bases in between. The CDR3, as DNA: TGCGCCAGCAGTCCTCCCGGGGTGGAGACCCAGTACTTC. It codes for CASSPPGVETQYF.

The chain recombines TRBV5-1 with TRBJ1-1; D is uncertain. The V gene's germline CDR1 is SGHRS and CDR2 YFSETQ. The CDR3 covers 13 residues. With 0 bases removed from V and 7 bases from J, the gap between germline ends came to 10 bases. Here the CDR3 DNA reads TGCGCCAGCAGCTTGGCCGCGGAGCGTGAAGCTTTCTTT. Translating it yields CASSLAAEREAFF.

The chain is built from TRBV9 and TRBJ2-6; tentative D call: TRBD2 (5 bases). With 2 bases removed from V and 0 bases from J, the gap between germline ends came to 18 bases. The CDR3 has 19 residues. In germline, CDR1 is SGDLS, CDR2 YYNGEE. The CDR3 reads CASSVPFDTADSGANVLTF. The CDR3 DNA reads as TGTGCCAGCAGCGTTCCGTTCGATACAGCGGACTCTGGGGCCAACGTCCTGACTTTC.